The T cell receptor (beta chain) under discussion was sequenced for a study of PD-1 blockade in classical Hodgkin lymphoma (dated by TCRdb to 2018 to 2020). For context, the study as a whole: Nivolumab dosing was 3 mg/kg intravenously every 2 weeks, continuing until either disease progression or unacceptable toxicity. A peripheral blood immune signature of response to PD-1 blockade in classical Hodgkin lymphoma was defined using TCR beta sequencing and CyTOF.

Study-level results and caveats: The study covered only a single clinical trial cohort, and the causes of the repertoire differences, possibly disease activity or prior therapy, were still not defined. Among trial patients, those achieving complete response had baseline diversity similar to that of newly diagnosed patients, while diversity was significantly lower in partial responders and progressors. Lower diversity was seen in patients whose nivolumab began less than 1 year after ASCT, and these patients were left out of later analyses so that immune reconstitution would not confound the results. CD4+ but not CD8+ TCR diversity rose significantly by C4D1 (p=0.0027 vs p=0.16), most apparent in complete responders (p=0.02). Baseline TCR diversity was reported to be lower in newly diagnosed patients than in healthy donors, and even lower in relapsed/refractory patients.

The CDR3, cysteine through phenylalanine, is 15 amino acids long. The read is trimmed to its CDR3 DNA, 45 bases read in frame from base 1. The germline V and J ends show losses of 5 bases and 2 bases respectively, and no gene match explains 7 bases of the junction. The Qiagen DNeasy kit was used to extract genomic DNA both from unsorted PBMCs and from the negatively selected CD4+ and CD8+ fractions. TCR beta CDR3 regions were subjected to amplification by immunoSEQ multiplex PCR with primers that anneal to V and J segments. Amplification bias was minimized using a synthetic immune receptor repertoire, and residual bias was removed computationally after sequencing. In the paper's pipeline: Custom Python scripts were used to quantify repertoire diversity as the Shannon entropy index. Unsorted, CD4+ and CD8+ repertoires were examined separately, except in combined analyses, for which CD4+ and CD8+ sequences were merged in silico. A clone counted as expanded when the clone's frequency after treatment rose at least 2-fold relative to C1D1, and clones undetected at baseline were given a pseudocount of 0.5. Clones with 0 or 1 copy at C1D1 were defined as singleton clones, while clones with 2 or more copies were defined as non-singleton clones. By matching protein sequences in sorted samples from the same patient, clones expanded in unsorted samples were annotated as CD4+, CD8+ or unknown. Wilcoxon tests on paired samples were used to test diversity changes from C1D1 to C4D1. In its TCRdb copy, this immuneACCESS table keeps in-frame sequences only and misses some clones. Where compared with another copy, unresolved V genes explain less than half of these, and the others have no known cause. Clone size and the V and J calls come from that table; the DNA yielded D and trimming. The sample has about 21,000 clones on record, around 68% of them singletons. The ten largest clones add up to roughly 1.2% of the sample.

As concerns this clone: No antigen is known for it. The input lacks base qualities; no much larger clone sits a single base away.

The label giving this sample's time point can be read as: cycle 4 day 1 (C4D1), after six to seven weeks of nivolumab. Relapse after autologous stem cell transplantation had occurred in all trial patients, and cohorts A, B and C were distinguished by prior brentuximab vedotin exposure. Using a Miltenyi CD4+ T cell isolation kit, CD4+ T cells were purified from thawed PBMCs through magnetic negative selection. The trial cohort included around 60 patients with relapsed/refractory classical Hodgkin lymphoma, and each patient had a best overall response of complete response, partial response or progressive disease. In the multi-cohort phase II CheckMate 205 trial, trial patients received single-agent nivolumab. An independent review committee assessed best overall response by applying the 2007 International Working Group response criteria. Trial PBMCs were collected immediately before nivolumab initiation (C1D1) and during therapy at cycle 2 day 1 and cycle 4 day 1. Peripheral blood was collected in 8 mL Vacutainer Cell Preparation Tubes, from which PBMCs were isolated by centrifugation and then cryopreserved. Purified CD4+ and CD8+ fractions were generated only in cases for which an additional PBMC sample was available. Magnetically labelled cells were removed on LS columns in a quadroMACS separator, and the flow-through was retained as the purified fraction.

In this chain, TRBV6-7 is recombined with TRBJ2-7; 9 middle bases align to TRBD1. TRBV6-7 is an open reading frame, and its role is uncertain. The sequence came from a human donor with classical Hodgkin lymphoma. The specimen comprised CD4+ T cells from blood, sampled before the fourth cycle of nivolumab. CDR3 reads: CASSDRDRETYEQYF. The DNA sequence follows: TGTGCCAGCAGTGACCGGGACAGGGAAACCTACGAGCAGTACTTC.